This TCR beta chain is drawn from a study of molecular identifiers for immune sequencing clone quantification. General study points: Researchers reportedly could pick up spiked Jurkat TCR RNA from one cell mixed into some 1 million naive cells.

This clonotype came up many times. What it binds is unknown. V lost 6 bases and J 2 bases, leaving 18 bases between the germline ends. The CDR3 covers 16 residues. The germline V gene encodes CDR1 SGHVS and CDR2 FQNEAQ. Previously described methods and listed TCR primers produced bulk TCR libraries. Each CDR3 protein gets one entry after TCRdb re-called the PCR reads with MiXCR. The sample comprises over 60,000 distinct CDR3 sequences, around 19% of which are singletons, and over 1.1% rests with the top ten. V usage is TRBV7-8 and J usage is TRBJ2-3, with D unclear. Sequences were obtained from naive CD8+ T cells from blood, with Jurkat cell RNA spiked in. Subset given: FACS-sorted CD8+CD4-CCR7+CD45RA+ naive T cells. The sequence was obtained from a human donor in good health. Some libraries in this study had Jurkat cell RNA spiked in. DNA for the CDR3: TGTGCCAGCAGTTCAGTAGGTCTAGTACACACAGATACGCAGTATTTT. It specifies CASSSVGLVHTDTQYF.